This is a list of T cell receptor beta chains from one sample in a study of glioma-infiltrating T cells after dendritic cell vaccination. Only in-frame clones appear in the TCRdb table, and some are missing; sequencing was by immunoSEQ multiplex PCR. The table lists 75,000 to 95,000 clones, roughly 84% of them singletons. Sequences were derived from blood, sampled after dendritic cell vaccination. Every receptor here comes from a human donor with glioblastoma. The CDR3 runs from the conserved cysteine through the conserved F or W. The D gene is left open where the match is weak. The size field is filled for only some rows; it gives once, few, many or a size class.

TRBV6-6	TRBJ2-3	-	TRBD1	TGTGCCAGCATTAGGGGACAGTCGGGACAAGATACGCAGTATTTT	CASIRGQSGQDTQYF
TRBV11-2	TRBJ1-4	-	TRBD1	TGTGCCAGCAGCTTGGACAGGGGCAAGGGGCTGGGGGAAAAACTGTTTTTT	CASSLDRGKGLGEKLFF
TRBV4-1	TRBJ1-2	-	-	TGCGCCAGCAGCCAACGGTGTACCTTC	CASSQRCTF
TRBV13	TRBJ2-3	-	TRBD2	TGTGCCAGCAGCTTGGCGGGAGCGGTCCGCACAGATACGCAGTATTTT	CASSLAGAVRTDTQYF
TRBV10-3	TRBJ1-1	-	-	TGTGCCATCAGTGAGCACCCGGGCCTAGGAGGGCAGGCGATGAACACTGAAGCTTTCTTT	CAISEHPGLGGQAMNTEAFF
TRBV7-9	TRBJ1-4	-	-	TGTGCCAGCAGCGCCCCGGCAGGGTTAGATGAAAAACTGTTTTTT	CASSAPAGLDEKLFF
TRBV4-1	TRBJ2-2	-	-	TGCGCCAGCAGCCAAGTAGGGGGAGTGACCGGGGAGCTGTTTTTT	CASSQVGGVTGELFF
TRBV6-1	TRBJ2-7	-	TRBD1	TGTGCCAGCAGACAACAGGGGGCGCTCAACGAGCAGTACTTC	CASRQQGALNEQYF
TRBV23-1	TRBJ2-7	-	-	TGCGCCAGCAGTATTAACAGGATCGGGCTCTACGAGCAGTACTTC	CASSINRIGLYEQYF
TRBV19	TRBJ2-2	-	-	TGTGCCAGTAGTATGGTACGGGGGAACACCGGGGAGCTGTTTTTT	CASSMVRGNTGELFF
TRBV4-2	TRBJ2-5	-	TRBD2	TGTGCCAGCAGCCAATTAGCGGGAGGACGGGAGACCCAGTACTTC	CASSQLAGGRETQYF
TRBV27	TRBJ1-1	-	-	TGTGCCAGCAGTTTAGACTCCATGAACACTGAAGCTTTCTTT	CASSLDSMNTEAFF
TRBV30	TRBJ1-1	-	-	TGTGCCTGGAGTGAGAGATTGGGCCCTGAAAAGCACGCTTTCTTT	CAWSERLGPEKHAFF
TRBV10-3	TRBJ1-1	-	-	TGTGCCATCAGTGAGGGGAAGGGGTTGGCGAACACTGAAGCTTTCTTT	CAISEGKGLANTEAFF
TRBV19	TRBJ2-3	-	-	TGTGCCAGTAGTACGGACAGAGATACGCAGTATTTT	CASSTDRDTQYF
TRBV5-4	TRBJ1-1	-	TRBD1	TGTGCCAGCAGCTGGGACAGCGGTGGCACTGAAGCTTTCTTT	CASSWDSGGTEAFF
TRBV7-9	TRBJ1-2	-	-	TGTGCCAGCAGCTTAGCTCAGAACTATGGCTACACCTTC	CASSLAQNYGYTF
TRBV6-1	TRBJ1-1	few	TRBD1	TGTGCCAGCAGTGAAAGGGGGCGGGGCGACACTGAAGCTTTCTTT	CASSERGRGDTEAFF
TRBV11-2	TRBJ2-5	-	-	TGTGCCAGCAGCTTAGTATCCCGGCCTGGGGGCGAGACCCAGTACTTC	CASSLVSRPGGETQYF
TRBV10-2	TRBJ1-1	-	TRBD1	TGCGCCAGCAGTGATCAAGGGGACAGAGTGGGCACTGAAGCTTTCTTT	CASSDQGDRVGTEAFF
TRBV11-2	TRBJ1-1	-	-	TGTGCCAGCAGCTTAGTTCAGGGGATGAACACTGAAGCTTTCTTT	CASSLVQGMNTEAFF
TRBV14	TRBJ2-7	-	-	TGTGCCAGCAGCCAAGACAGGGGGAGGTCCTACGAGCAGTACTTC	CASSQDRGRSYEQYF
TRBV19	TRBJ1-2	-	TRBD1	TGTGCCAGTAGGGCGGGACAGGGGGCTGCTATCGGCTATGGCTACACCTTC	CASRAGQGAAIGYGYTF